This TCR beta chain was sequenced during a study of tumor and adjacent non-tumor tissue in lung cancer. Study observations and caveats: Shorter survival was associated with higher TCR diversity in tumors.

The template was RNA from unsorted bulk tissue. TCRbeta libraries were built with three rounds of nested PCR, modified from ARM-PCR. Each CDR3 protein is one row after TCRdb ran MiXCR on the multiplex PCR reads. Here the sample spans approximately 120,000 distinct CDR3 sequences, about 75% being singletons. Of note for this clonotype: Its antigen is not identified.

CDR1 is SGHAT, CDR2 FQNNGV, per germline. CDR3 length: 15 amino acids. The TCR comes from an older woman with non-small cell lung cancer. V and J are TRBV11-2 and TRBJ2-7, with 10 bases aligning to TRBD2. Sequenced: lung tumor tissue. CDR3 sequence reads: CASRYGASGSYEQYV. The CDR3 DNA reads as TGTGCCAGCAGGTACGGGGCTAGCGGGAGCTACGAGCAATACGTC.